A selection of T cell receptor beta chains follows, all from one sample in a study of sequential checkpoint blockade in melanoma. This table comes from immunoSEQ multiplex PCR, and its TCRdb copy is limited to in-frame clones, with some not included. Among about 27,000 clones listed, approximately 75% were seen once. The sequencing used CD8+ T cells sorted from blood (inferred from file names), collected from a patient given nivolumab and ipilimumab in sequence. All receptors come from a human donor with melanoma. Each CDR3 is given with its conserved first and last residue. The D gene is left open where the match is weak. The size field is filled for only some rows; it gives once, few, many or a size class.

abundance	v_gene	j_gene	d_gene	CDR3aa	CDR3nt
-	TRBV7-9	TRBJ2-1	-	CASSPIEVQFYNEQFF	TGTGCCAGCAGCCCGATCGAGGTACAATTTTACAATGAGCAGTTCTTC
-	TRBV6-5	TRBJ1-6	TRBD1	CASSYSRGHTLHF	TGTGCCAGCAGTTACTCGAGGGGGCACACCCTCCACTTT
-	TRBV5-1	TRBJ2-2	-	CATTLTSKFRGGELFF	TGCGCCACCACTCTGACTAGTAAATTCCGAGGCGGGGAGCTGTTTTTT
-	TRBV27	TRBJ2-7	TRBD1	CASSLYRGHSEQYF	TGTGCCAGCAGTTTATACAGGGGGCATAGCGAGCAGTACTTC
-	TRBV9	TRBJ2-1	-	CASSVDGSVQDEQFF	TGTGCCAGCAGCGTAGATGGTAGCGTCCAGGATGAGCAGTTCTTC
few	TRBV7-6	TRBJ1-6	-	CASSFSSYNSPLHF	TGTGCCAGCAGCTTTAGCTCCTATAATTCACCCCTCCACTTT
-	TRBV15	TRBJ2-7	TRBD2	CATSNLAGASYEQYF	TGTGCCACCAGCAACTTAGCGGGGGCCTCCTACGAGCAGTACTTC
few	TRBV6-5	TRBJ1-5	-	CASTHGGQPQHF	TGTGCCAGCACCCACGGGGGTCAGCCCCAGCATTTT
-	TRBV25-1	TRBJ2-1	TRBD2	CASSPVAGESYNEQFF	TGTGCCAGCAGTCCCGTAGCGGGGGAGTCCTACAATGAGCAGTTCTTC
-	TRBV28	TRBJ2-7	-	CASSTSPGERPYEQYF	TGTGCCAGCAGTACGTCCCCCGGCGAGCGGCCCTACGAGCAGTACTTC
-	TRBV4-1	TRBJ2-1	TRBD2	CASNWRGAGDEQFF	TGCGCCAGCAACTGGCGGGGGGCCGGTGATGAGCAGTTCTTC
-	TRBV4-1	TRBJ2-6	-	CASSLPTGGGSGANVLTF	TGCGCCAGCAGCCTTCCCACAGGGGGGGGATCTGGGGCCAACGTCCTGACTTTC
once	TRBV7-6	TRBJ1-1	-	CASSLLNTEAFF	TGTGCCAGCAGCTTATTAAATACTGAAGCTTTCTTT
-	TRBV19	TRBJ2-3	TRBD2	CASSIGAGGTDTQYF	TGTGCCAGTAGTATAGGGGCGGGGGGCACAGATACGCAGTATTTT
-	TRBV4-3	TRBJ1-1	-	CASSQVLPSTEAFF	TGCGCCAGCAGCCAAGTTCTACCGAGCACTGAAGCTTTCTTT
-	TRBV7-6	TRBJ2-7	-	CASSLAPSYSNYEQYF	TGTGCCAGCAGCTTAGCGCCTTCCTACTCGAACTACGAGCAGTACTTC
-	TRBV6-6	TRBJ1-1	-	CASRQGTEAFF	TGTGCCAGCAGACAGGGCACTGAAGCTTTCTTT
-	TRBV12-5	TRBJ2-7	-	CASAPGYYEQYF	TGTGCTAGTGCACCAGGGTACTACGAGCAGTACTTC